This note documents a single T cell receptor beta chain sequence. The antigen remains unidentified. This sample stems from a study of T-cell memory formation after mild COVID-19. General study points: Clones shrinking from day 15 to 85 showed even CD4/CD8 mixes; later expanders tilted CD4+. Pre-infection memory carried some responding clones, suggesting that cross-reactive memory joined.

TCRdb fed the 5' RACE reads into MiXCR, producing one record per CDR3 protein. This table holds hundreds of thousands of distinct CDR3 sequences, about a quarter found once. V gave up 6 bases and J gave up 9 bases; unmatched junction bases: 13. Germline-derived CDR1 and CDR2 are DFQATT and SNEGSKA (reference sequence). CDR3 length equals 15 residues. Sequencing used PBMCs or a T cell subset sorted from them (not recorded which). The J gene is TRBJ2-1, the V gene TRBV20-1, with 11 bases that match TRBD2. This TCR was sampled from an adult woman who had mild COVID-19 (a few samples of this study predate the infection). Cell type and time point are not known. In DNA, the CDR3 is TGCAGTGCGCTCTGGGTAGCGGGAGGGCCGAGTGAGCAGTTCTTC. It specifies CSALWVAGGPSEQFF.